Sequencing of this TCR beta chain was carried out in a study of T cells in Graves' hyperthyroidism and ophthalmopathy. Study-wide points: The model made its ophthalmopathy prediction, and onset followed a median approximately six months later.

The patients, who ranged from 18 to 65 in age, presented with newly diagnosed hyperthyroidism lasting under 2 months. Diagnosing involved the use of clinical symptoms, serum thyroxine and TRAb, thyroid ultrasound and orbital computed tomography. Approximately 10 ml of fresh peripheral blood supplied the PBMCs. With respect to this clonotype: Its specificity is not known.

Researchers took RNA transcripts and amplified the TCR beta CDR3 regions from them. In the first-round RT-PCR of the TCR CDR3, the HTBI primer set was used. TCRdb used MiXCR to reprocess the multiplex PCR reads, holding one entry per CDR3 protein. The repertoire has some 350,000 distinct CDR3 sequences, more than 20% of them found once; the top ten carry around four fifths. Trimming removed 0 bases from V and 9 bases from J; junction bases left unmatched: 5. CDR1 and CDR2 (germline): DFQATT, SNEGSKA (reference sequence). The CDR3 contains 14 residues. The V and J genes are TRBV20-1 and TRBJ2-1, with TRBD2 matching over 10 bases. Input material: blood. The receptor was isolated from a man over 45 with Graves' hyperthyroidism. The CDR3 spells CSARDASGSIEQFF. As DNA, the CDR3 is TGCAGTGCTAGAGATGCTAGCGGGAGCATTGAGCAGTTCTTC.